The rows below give T cell receptor beta chains drawn from one sample of a study of T cells in Graves' hyperthyroidism and ophthalmopathy. Each CDR3 protein gets one entry after TCRdb re-called the multiplex PCR reads with MiXCR. Among around 800,000 distinct CDR3 sequences listed, more than 30% were seen once. Sequencing was performed on blood. These receptor sequences come from a man aged 18 to 35 with Graves' hyperthyroidism. Each CDR3 is given with its conserved first and last residue. Fields, in order: J gene, clone size, V gene, CDR3 protein. Some rows mark clone size as missing; the rest say once, few, many or name a class of expanded clone.

J gene: TRBJ1-2; clone size: .; V gene: TRBV7-2; CDR3 protein: CASSLGWGYGYTF
J gene: TRBJ1-1; clone size: many; V gene: TRBV7-3; CDR3 protein: CASTYQRGGNTEAFF
J gene: TRBJ1-1; clone size: .; V gene: TRBV29-1; CDR3 protein: CSVGLGDGTEAFF
J gene: TRBJ2-5; clone size: .; V gene: TRBV7-6; CDR3 protein: CASSYAGQGQETQYF
J gene: TRBJ1-6; clone size: many; V gene: TRBV2; CDR3 protein: CASSELGRENSPLHF
J gene: TRBJ1-2; clone size: many; V gene: TRBV20-1; CDR3 protein: CSALLEDPNYGYTF
J gene: TRBJ1-1; clone size: many; V gene: TRBV10-3; CDR3 protein: CAISGQGSNTEAFF
J gene: TRBJ1-2; clone size: .; V gene: TRBV25-1; CDR3 protein: CAQGLANYGYTF
J gene: TRBJ2-3; clone size: .; V gene: TRBV24-1; CDR3 protein: CATSGARATQYF
J gene: TRBJ1-2; clone size: .; V gene: TRBV29-1; CDR3 protein: CSVGRAGENYGYTF
J gene: TRBJ2-5; clone size: .; V gene: TRBV4-2; CDR3 protein: CASSQEGRAETQYF
J gene: TRBJ1-5; clone size: few; V gene: TRBV20-1; CDR3 protein: CSASHSNQPQHF
J gene: TRBJ1-5; clone size: .; V gene: TRBV30; CDR3 protein: CAWSLSRQPQHF
J gene: TRBJ1-1; clone size: .; V gene: TRBV12-3/TRBV12-4; CDR3 protein: CASSSQPTEAFF
J gene: TRBJ1-1; clone size: .; V gene: TRBV7-9; CDR3 protein: CASSLWAGEEAFF
J gene: TRBJ1-2; clone size: few; V gene: TRBV7-6; CDR3 protein: CASSPGLIDRGLNYGYTF
J gene: TRBJ2-2; clone size: few; V gene: TRBV7-2; CDR3 protein: CASSVPPWDSATGELFF
J gene: TRBJ1-2; clone size: many; V gene: TRBV7-3; CDR3 protein: CASSLTGDSGYTF
J gene: TRBJ1-1; clone size: .; V gene: TRBV13; CDR3 protein: CASSSKNHWNTEAFF
J gene: TRBJ2-2; clone size: few; V gene: TRBV5-6; CDR3 protein: CASSWRANTGELFF
J gene: TRBJ1-1; clone size: once; V gene: TRBV7-6; CDR3 protein: CASSFPPPTTEAFF
J gene: TRBJ1-4; clone size: many; V gene: TRBV25-1; CDR3 protein: CASSEIDATNEKLFF
J gene: TRBJ1-2; clone size: .; V gene: TRBV25-1; CDR3 protein: CASNVRDRAAGYTF
J gene: TRBJ2-5; clone size: once; V gene: TRBV7-9; CDR3 protein: CASSHGGTLEETQYF
J gene: TRBJ1-4; clone size: .; V gene: TRBV2; CDR3 protein: CASRGLDREKLFF
J gene: TRBJ2-7; clone size: .; V gene: TRBV19; CDR3 protein: CASSSSAGRSYEQYF
J gene: TRBJ1-1; clone size: many; V gene: TRBV2; CDR3 protein: CASSYGRGGTEAFF
J gene: TRBJ1-3; clone size: many; V gene: TRBV15; CDR3 protein: CATSRDKGLGNTIYF
J gene: TRBJ2-7; clone size: many; V gene: TRBV29-1; CDR3 protein: CNNDTREQYF
J gene: TRBJ2-2; clone size: few; V gene: TRBV29-1; CDR3 protein: CSFSGRPNTGELFF
J gene: TRBJ2-7; clone size: .; V gene: TRBV12-3/TRBV12-4; CDR3 protein: CASSLAGGPPHERYF
J gene: TRBJ2-2; clone size: few; V gene: TRBV5-1; CDR3 protein: CANTPGDPGELFF
J gene: TRBJ2-7; clone size: .; V gene: TRBV6-6; CDR3 protein: CASSNEYSYEQYF
J gene: TRBJ2-2; clone size: .; V gene: TRBV19; CDR3 protein: CASNRANTGELFF
J gene: TRBJ1-6; clone size: .; V gene: TRBV2; CDR3 protein: CATSRDGGHPPLHF
J gene: TRBJ1-4; clone size: few; V gene: TRBV12-3/TRBV12-4; CDR3 protein: CASSWDRSVSEKLFF
J gene: TRBJ2-2; clone size: .; V gene: TRBV5-1; CDR3 protein: CASSLFLDPELFF
J gene: TRBJ2-1; clone size: few; V gene: TRBV29-1; CDR3 protein: CSVRVGPYNEQFF
J gene: TRBJ2-7; clone size: many; V gene: TRBV5-1; CDR3 protein: CASSSSTYEQYF
J gene: TRBJ2-2; clone size: many; V gene: TRBV7-9; CDR3 protein: CASSPGTGNTGELFF
J gene: TRBJ2-7; clone size: few; V gene: TRBV5-1; CDR3 protein: CASSPTTGDIEYEQYF
J gene: TRBJ1-6; clone size: many; V gene: TRBV5-1; CDR3 protein: CASSFGRNLNSPLHF
J gene: TRBJ2-2; clone size: .; V gene: TRBV7-2; CDR3 protein: CASSPHQGAEGGELFF
J gene: TRBJ2-7; clone size: few; V gene: TRBV7-8; CDR3 protein: CASTQPGDGSYEQYF
J gene: TRBJ1-1; clone size: .; V gene: TRBV6-6; CDR3 protein: CASTLEGVNTEAFF
J gene: TRBJ2-3; clone size: .; V gene: TRBV20-1; CDR3 protein: CSARVVDTQYF
J gene: TRBJ1-4; clone size: few; V gene: TRBV6-5; CDR3 protein: CASSTQPNEKLFF
J gene: TRBJ2-5; clone size: few; V gene: TRBV15; CDR3 protein: CAFVSRTSGIQETQYF